This is a list of T cell receptor beta chains from one sample in a study of T-cell reconstitution after alpha-beta-depleted transplantation in children. TCRdb reprocessed the PCR reads with MiXCR, giving one entry per CDR3 protein. The repertoire includes 500,000 to 650,000 distinct CDR3 sequences, over 10% of them detected once, and about 15% sits in the top ten. Here the sequenced sample was PBMCs, mostly from graft donor cells, taken 180 days after TCRalphabeta/CD19-depleted stem cell transplant. The receptor source for this set is a female patient between 2 and 15 years old who had a stem cell transplant for aplastic anemia, so the T cells may come from the graft donor. Each CDR3 is given with its conserved first and last residue. The D gene is left open where the match is weak. Clone size is given for some rows only: seen once, a few or many times, or a class if the clone is expanded.

TRBJ1-1 TRBV6-2/TRBV6-3 NA NA CASSKLQTSNTEAFF TGTGCCAGCAGTAAACTACAGACATCCAACACTGAAGCTTTCTTT
TRBJ2-2 TRBV2 few NA CARLLYTGELFF TGTGCCAGACTACTCTACACCGGGGAGCTGTTTTTT
TRBJ2-1 TRBV12-3/TRBV12-4 NA TRBD2 CASSRRLADSYNEQFF TGTGCCAGCAGCCGCAGACTAGCAGACTCCTACAATGAGCAGTTCTTC
TRBJ2-1 TRBV6-5 few TRBD2 CASSYGGVGSYNEQFF TGTGCCAGCAGTTATGGGGGGGTTGGCTCCTACAATGAGCAGTTCTTC
TRBJ1-2 TRBV29-1 NA TRBD1 CSVDDREYGDTF TGCAGCGTTGACGACAGGGAGTATGGCGACACCTTC
TRBJ2-1 TRBV3-1 few NA CYRRATVNNEQFF TGTTATAGGAGGGCGACAGTAAACAATGAGCAGTTCTTC
TRBJ1-2 TRBV7-2 NA TRBD1 CASRGQLGYTF TGTGCCAGCAGGGGACAGCTAGGCTACACCTTC
TRBJ1-1 TRBV4-3 NA TRBD1 CASSSDRVRSEAFF TGCGCCAGCAGCTCCGACAGGGTAAGATCTGAAGCTTTCTTT
TRBJ1-1 TRBV15 few TRBD1 CATSNRGGTEAFF TGTGCCACCAGCAACAGGGGGGGGACTGAAGCTTTCTTT
TRBJ2-3 TRBV20-1 NA TRBD2 CSGPHPLAKTDTQYF TGCAGCGGCCCGCATCCACTAGCGAAGACAGATACGCAGTATTTT
TRBJ2-1 TRBV5-8 NA NA CASSPRGIADNEQFF TGTGCCAGCAGCCCCCGGGGAATAGCGGACAATGAGCAGTTCTTC
TRBJ1-1 TRBV4-1 NA NA CASSISQGVGAEAFF TGCGCCAGCAGCATTTCACAGGGTGTAGGCGCTGAAGCTTTCTTT
TRBJ1-1 TRBV4-1 NA NA CASSQGAPVSKEAFF TGCGCCAGCAGCCAAGGGGCCCCGGTGTCGAAAGAAGCTTTCTTT
TRBJ1-1 TRBV12-3/TRBV12-4 few NA CASSGGGSLNTEAFF TGTGCCAGCAGTGGAGGTGGGAGCCTGAACACTGAAGCTTTCTTT
TRBJ1-5 TRBV20-1 NA NA CSARRQVSNQPQHF TGCAGTGCTAGACGGCAGGTTAGCAATCAGCCCCAGCATTTT
TRBJ2-7 TRBV7-2 NA NA CASSPLSEQYF TGTGCCAGCAGCCCCCTTTCCGAGCAGTACTTC
TRBJ2-3 TRBV4-3 many TRBD2 CASSQSGGRSGDTQYF TGCGCCAGCAGCCAATCCGGCGGGAGAAGTGGAGATACGCAGTATTTT
TRBJ2-5 TRBV7-3 NA NA CASSSYGSMTETQYF TGTGCCAGCAGCTCCTACGGGAGCATGACGGAGACCCAGTACTTC
TRBJ2-3 TRBV6-5 NA NA CASSYGRKRDTQYF TGTGCCAGCAGTTACGGGCGTAAGCGGGATACGCAGTATTTT
TRBJ2-3 TRBV10-3 NA NA CAISETGSFTDTQYF TGTGCCATCAGTGAAACAGGGAGCTTCACAGATACGCAGTATTTT
TRBJ1-5 TRBV30 NA NA CAWSVRGGSNQPQHF TGTGCCTGGAGTGTAAGAGGGGGGAGCAATCAGCCCCAGCATTTT
TRBJ2-4 TRBV3-1 few NA CASARTAGKNIQYF TGTGCCAGCGCCCGGACAGCGGGCAAAAACATTCAGTACTTC
TRBJ2-5 TRBV12-3/TRBV12-4 few NA CASSFPWRGGRQETQYF TGTGCCAGCAGTTTCCCCTGGAGAGGAGGGCGGCAAGAGACCCAGTACTTC
TRBJ1-5 TRBV20-1 many TRBD1 CSAQTGFNQPQHF TGCAGTGCTCAGACAGGGTTTAATCAGCCCCAGCATTTT
TRBJ1-1 TRBV7-9 NA TRBD1 CASRSRGRDTEAFF TGTGCCAGCAGATCCAGGGGGCGGGACACTGAAGCTTTCTTT
TRBJ2-1 TRBV29-1 NA TRBD2 CSGGGSRGLEQFF TGCAGCGGAGGCGGGAGTAGGGGACTTGAGCAGTTCTTC